The text below deals with one T cell receptor (beta chain). Its target is not known. This specimen comes from a study of blood T cells in healthy people across ages. At the level of the study: Template switching captured about one barcoded beta molecule per two T cells.

This CDR3 is 14 amino acids long. J was trimmed by 3 bases and V by 9 bases; bases with no gene match: 7. Study-wide results and limits: It was held that diversity estimates obtained from one million T cells represented underestimates. Naive CD4+ cells and diversity were both higher in long-lived donors than in aged donors. TCR beta diversity was tightly associated with the proportion of naive T cells.

A sample-barcoded 5' primer and a J-beta primer mix were used in a second PCR of roughly 7 to 11 cycles. Using its own MiXCR run on the 5' RACE reads, TCRdb lists one record per CDR3 protein. Among about 830,000 distinct CDR3 sequences listed, about three fifths were seen once. The receptor's source is a young man in good health. What was sequenced was blood. The chain carries TRBV12-3 or TRBV12-4 and TRBJ2-2; TRBD2 matches at 7 bases. In nucleotides, the CDR3 is TGTGCCAGTCAGTGGGGAGGGGACACCGGGGAGCTGTTTTTT. It is translated as CASQWGGDTGELFF.